The 25 T cell receptor beta chains below come from one sample, sequenced in a study of T-cell memory formation after mild COVID-19. A single record per CDR3 protein comes from TCRdb applying MiXCR to the 5' RACE reads. The sample consists of approximately 400,000 distinct CDR3 sequences, 15% to 20% of them appearing once. The sequenced sample consisted of PBMCs or a T cell subset sorted from them (not recorded which). The receptors here all came from a young man who had mild COVID-19 (a few samples of this study predate the infection). Cell type and time point are not known.

The chain employs TRBV5-1 and TRBJ1-5; tentatively, D is TRBD1 (5 bases). CDR3 length: 15 amino acids. The germline CDR1 and CDR2 sequences are SGHRS and YFSETQ. V dropped 0 bases and J dropped 5 bases, with 12 bases sitting between them. Here the CDR3 reads CASSLGGTLDQPQHF. For the CDR3, the DNA is TGCGCCAGCAGCTTGGGAGGGACTCTCGATCAGCCCCAGCATTTT.

In this sample, this clonotype turned up a few times. The rearrangement links TRBV6-5 to TRBJ2-2; 7 positions match TRBD1. CDR1 and CDR2 (germline): MNHEY, SVGAGI. This CDR3 region has 15 residues. V lost 6 bases, J lost 0 bases, and 4 bases stayed unmatched. As DNA, the CDR3 is TGTGCCAGCAGACCGGGACAGTCGAACACCGGGGAGCTGTTTTTT. Translated: CASRPGQSNTGELFF.

CDR3 nucleotide sequence: TGTGCCAGCAGCTTCGGGGATTTACCCTACGAGCAGTACGTC. Translating it yields CASSFGDLPYEQYV. The chain is built from TRBV7-9 and TRBJ2-7; weak D call: TRBD2 (5 bases). Germline V CDR1 and CDR2: SEHNR, FQNEAQ (reference sequence). The CDR3 loop spans 14 amino acids. Trimming removed 3 bases at V and 2 bases at J, with 11 bases between.

The chain has TRBV7-2 and TRBJ1-6, with D perhaps matching TRBD1 (5 bases). V dropped 4 bases and J dropped 7 bases, with 14 bases sitting between them. The CDR3 is 15 amino acids. Germline-derived CDR1 and CDR2 are SGHTA and FQGNSA. The CDR3 nucleotides read TGTGCCAGCAGCTACGCCGGGGCCTCAAATTCACCCCTCCACTTT. It is translated as CASSYAGASNSPLHF. The variable domain in full, with the rest retrieved from reference TRBV7-2 and TRBJ1-6, is GAGVSQSPSNKVTEKGKDVELRCDPISGHTALYWYRQSLGQGLEFLIYFQGNSAPDKSGLPSDRFSAERTGGSVSTLTIQRTQQEDSAVYLCASSYAGASNSPLHFGNGTRLTVT.

The rearrangement uses TRBV12-3 or TRBV12-4 and TRBJ2-3; tentative D call: TRBD1 (6 bases). Trimming removed 1 base at V and 2 bases at J, with 16 bases between. The CDR3 spans 17 residues. CDR3: CASSLGLTGFLTDTQYF. CDR3 DNA: TGTGCCAGCAGTTTAGGTTTAACAGGGTTTCTCACAGATACGCAGTATTTT.

This clonotype was seen only a few times. V usage is TRBV4-2 and J usage is TRBJ2-1; D tentatively reads TRBD1 or TRBD2 (6 bases each). Germline CDR1 reads LGHNA; CDR2 reads YNFKEQ. Trimming stripped 1 base from V and 4 bases from J, with 14 bases between. The CDR3 is made up of 16 amino acids. The DNA of the CDR3 is TGTGCCAGCAGCCAAGGCGACGGGGGCCATTACAATGAGCAGTTCTTC. Protein: CASSQGDGGHYNEQFF.

Turning to this clonotype: Since the CDR3 does not end with the conserved phenylalanine or tryptophan, this likely comes from a read error. CDR3 in DNA: TGTGCCAGCAGTTTAGGAACCGGCCAGCCCCAGCATATT. This translates into CASSLGTGQPQHI. This rearrangement joins TRBV6-5 to TRBJ1-5; D is undetermined. Trimming left V 4 bases short and J 7 bases short, with 11 bases between. CDR1 is MNHEY, CDR2 SVGAGI, per germline. The CDR3 has 13 residues.

This sequence joins TRBV7-2 and TRBJ1-1; D not certain. Trimming left V 3 bases short and J 1 base short, with 9 bases between. Germline lookup yields CDR1 SGHTA and CDR2 FQGNSA. The CDR3 sequence is 14 residues long. This CDR3 reads CASSFGSPNTEAFF. CDR3 coding DNA: TGTGCCAGCAGCTTCGGATCCCCGAACACTGAAGCTTTCTTT.

V gene TRBV28 combines with J gene TRBJ1-2, with 10 bases fitting TRBD1. Looked up from germline, CDR1 is MDHEN and CDR2 is SYDVKM. Losses at the gene ends were 4 bases for V and 7 bases for J; bases not matched to a gene: 6. This CDR3 spans 14 amino acids. CDR3 sequence (DNA): TGTGCCAGCAGTTGGGGGACAGGGGTAATTGGCTACACCTTC. It yields the protein CASSWGTGVIGYTF.

The V and J genes are TRBV6-5 and TRBJ2-1; 8 nucleotides line up with TRBD2. The V and J ends lost 2 bases and 3 bases, in that order; junction bases with no gene match: 6. The CDR3 has 16 amino acids. Germline CDR1 reads MNHEY; CDR2 reads SVGAGI. The CDR3 loop is CASSYLAGGLYNEQFF. Written as DNA, the CDR3 is TGTGCCAGCAGTTACCTGGCGGGGGGCCTCTACAATGAGCAGTTCTTC.

This clonotype was counted a few times. CDR3 DNA: TGTGCCAGCAGTCGACATTATAGCAATCAGCCCCAGCATTTT. The encoded protein is CASSRHYSNQPQHF. The chain has TRBV2 and TRBJ1-5; D unresolved. Germline V gene sequence: CDR1 SNHLY, CDR2 FYNNEI. Trimming stripped 5 bases from V and 0 bases from J, with 8 bases between. The CDR3 is 14 residues long.

As DNA, the CDR3 is TGTGCCAGCAGCCCAACAGGGCCCACCTACGAGCAGTACTTC. Encoded protein: CASSPTGPTYEQYF. The chain employs TRBV7-9 and TRBJ2-7, with D perhaps matching TRBD1 (6 bases). CDR3 length equals 14 residues. V was trimmed by 5 bases and J by 2 bases, leaving 13 bases between them. Germline CDR1 and CDR2: SEHNR and FQNEAQ (reference sequence).

This clonotype was seen only a few times. J is TRBJ2-3 and V is TRBV28, with TRBD2 matching over 7 bases. V was clipped by 5 bases and J by 11 bases; unmatched bases: 7. The CDR3 sequence is 12 residues long. Germline-derived CDR1 and CDR2 are MDHEN and SYDVKM. The CDR3 DNA is TGTGCCAGCAGTCCACTAGCGAAGGGGCAGTATTTT. As protein: CASSPLAKGQYF.

In this sample, this clonotype turned up a few times. V is TRBV4-3 and J is TRBJ2-7; 8 bases are a match to TRBD1. Germline V gene data show CDR1 as LGHNA and CDR2 as YSLEER. V gave up 2 bases and J gave up 0 bases; unmatched junction bases: 9. The CDR3 covers 17 residues. The CDR3 DNA is TGCGCCAGCAGCCAACTAACGGGACAGGCAAGCTCCTACGAGCAGTACGTC. Translating it yields CASSQLTGQASSYEQYV.

This sequence joins TRBV7-2 and TRBJ1-1; D possibly corresponds to TRBD1 (5 bases). With 4 bases removed from V and 0 bases from J, the gap between germline ends came to 12 bases. Germline V CDR1 and CDR2: SGHTA, FQGNSA. The CDR3 length is 15 residues. CDR3 sequence (DNA): TGTGCCAGCAGCTCCCAGGGCCTTATGAACACTGAAGCTTTCTTT. Translated: CASSSQGLMNTEAFF. Filled out from reference TRBV7-2 and TRBJ1-1, the complete variable domain reads GAGVSQSPSNKVTEKGKDVELRCDPISGHTALYWYRQSLGQGLEFLIYFQGNSAPDKSGLPSDRFSAERTGGSVSTLTIQRTQQEDSAVYLCASSSQGLMNTEAFFGQGTRLTVV.

The chain employs TRBV5-5 and TRBJ1-1; the D gene is possibly TRBD1 (5 bases). With 4 bases removed from V and 5 bases from J, the gap between germline ends came to 15 bases. Germline V gene sequence: CDR1 SGHKS, CDR2 YYEKEE (reference sequence). This CDR3 comprises 14 residues. CDR3 region: CASSPVGAGTEAFF. CDR3 DNA sequence: TGTGCCAGCAGCCCCGTCGGGGCGGGGACTGAAGCTTTCTTT.

The CDR3 nucleotides are TGTGCCAGCAGTCACCAAAACACCGGGGAGCTGTTTTTT. It specifies CASSHQNTGELFF. The chain combines TRBV6-6 with TRBJ2-2; no firm D call. V dropped 5 bases and J dropped 2 bases, with 6 bases sitting between them. The germline V gene encodes CDR1 MNHNY and CDR2 SVGAGI (reference sequence). The CDR3 consists of 13 residues.

This clonotype has a count of ten or more. The chain uses TRBV5-1 and TRBJ2-2, with D perhaps TRBD1 (6 bases). Germline CDR1 reads SGHRS; CDR2 reads YFSETQ. The CDR3 is 14 amino acids. V gave up 3 bases and J gave up 7 bases, with 13 bases separating them. CDR3 in amino acids: CASSSGGGGGELFF. As DNA, the CDR3 is TGCGCCAGCAGCTCCGGTGGGGGCGGCGGGGAGCTGTTTTTT.

This chain uses TRBV7-2 with TRBJ1-2; D is unclear. The V gene's germline CDR1 is SGHTA and CDR2 FQGNSA. This CDR3 is built from 12 residues. Trimming pared 5 bases from V and 7 bases from J, leaving 11 bases between. The CDR3 nucleotides are TGTGCCAGCAGCCCAGGTCGGGTTGGCTACACCTTC. This codes for CASSPGRVGYTF.

The table lists this clonotype with a few counts. The chain joins TRBV2 to TRBJ2-3, with TRBD1 matching over 11 bases. The V gene's germline CDR1 is SNHLY and CDR2 FYNNEI. The CDR3 is made up of 15 amino acids. The J segment lost 4 bases and the V segment lost 7 bases, leaving 7 bases of the junction unmatched. The CDR3 sequence is CASTEDRGLADTQYF. For the CDR3, the DNA is TGTGCCAGCACCGAGGACAGGGGGCTCGCAGATACGCAGTATTTT.

This clonotype appeared a few times. The chain employs TRBV6-4 and TRBJ1-5; no definite D call. The V end lost 3 bases, the J end lost 2 bases, and 8 bases lay between the germline ends. This CDR3 is built from 14 residues. Germline CDR1 reads MRHNA; CDR2 reads SNTAGT. This CDR3 is CASSDVSGNQPQHF. CDR3 nucleotides: TGTGCCAGCAGTGATGTGTCGGGCAATCAGCCCCAGCATTTT.

J is TRBJ2-2 and V is TRBV4-3; TRBD1 matches 8 bases. The CDR3 sequence is 15 residues long. Per germline, CDR1 LGHNA and CDR2 YSLEER. J lost 3 bases, V lost 2 bases, and 2 bases had no gene match. The CDR3 nucleotides are TGCGCCAGCAGCCAAAGGACAGGGTACACCGGGGAGCTGTTTTTT. Translation gives CASSQRTGYTGELFF.

This clonotype was detected a few times. V usage is TRBV7-2 and J usage is TRBJ1-2; 8 bases align to TRBD1. The CDR3 length is 16 residues. The V gene end was trimmed by 0 bases and the J gene end by 4 bases; junction bases not matched to a gene: 7. CDR1 and CDR2 from the germline V gene are SGHTA and FQGNSA. The CDR3: CASSLAQGADLYGYTF. The CDR3 bases are TGTGCCAGCAGCTTAGCGCAGGGGGCCGACCTCTATGGCTACACCTTC.

This clonotype has just a few counts. The rearrangement uses TRBV4-3 and TRBJ2-3, with D maybe TRBD2 (7 bases). V was clipped by 4 bases and J by 4 bases, with 12 bases between them. This CDR3 has 14 residues. Germline V lookup: CDR1 LGHNA, CDR2 YSLEER. The CDR3 sequence is CASSPGGGSDTQYF. As DNA, the CDR3 is TGCGCCAGCAGCCCGGGCGGGGGCTCAGATACGCAGTATTTT.

In this sample, this clonotype turned up a few times. The rearrangement uses TRBV5-1 and TRBJ2-5; no reliable D call. CDR1 and CDR2 (germline): SGHRS, YFSETQ. CDR3 length: 15 amino acids. V was cut by 4 bases and J by 0 bases, with 13 bases left in between. The CDR3 DNA is TGCGCCAGCAGCCCCGGTTCGGTAAACCAAGAGACCCAGTACTTC. Translating it yields CASSPGSVNQETQYF.